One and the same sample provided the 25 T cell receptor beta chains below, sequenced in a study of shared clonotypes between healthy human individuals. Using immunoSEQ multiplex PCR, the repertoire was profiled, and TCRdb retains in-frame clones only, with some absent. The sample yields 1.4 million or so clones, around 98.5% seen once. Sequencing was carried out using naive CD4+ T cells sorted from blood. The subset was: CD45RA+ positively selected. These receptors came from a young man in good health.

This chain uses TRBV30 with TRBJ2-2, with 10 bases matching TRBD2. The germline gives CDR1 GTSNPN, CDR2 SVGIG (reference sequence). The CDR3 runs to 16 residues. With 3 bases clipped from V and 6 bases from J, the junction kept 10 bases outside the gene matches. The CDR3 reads CAWRGIRLAGAGELFF. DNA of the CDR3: TGTGCCTGGAGGGGGATTCGGCTAGCGGGAGCCGGGGAGCTGTTTTTT.

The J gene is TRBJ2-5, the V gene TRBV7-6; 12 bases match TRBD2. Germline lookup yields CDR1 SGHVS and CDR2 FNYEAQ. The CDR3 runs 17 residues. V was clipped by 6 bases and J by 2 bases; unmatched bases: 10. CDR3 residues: CASSSPSGTSGQETQYF. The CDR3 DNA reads TGTGCCAGCAGTTCTCCGTCGGGGACTAGCGGGCAAGAGACCCAGTACTTC.

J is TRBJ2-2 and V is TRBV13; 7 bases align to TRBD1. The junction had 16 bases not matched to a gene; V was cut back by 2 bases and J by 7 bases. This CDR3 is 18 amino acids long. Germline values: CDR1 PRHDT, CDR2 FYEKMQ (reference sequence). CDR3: CASSLQDRQGRVIGELFF. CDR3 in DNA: TGTGCCAGCAGCTTACAAGATAGACAGGGCCGGGTTATCGGGGAGCTGTTTTTT.

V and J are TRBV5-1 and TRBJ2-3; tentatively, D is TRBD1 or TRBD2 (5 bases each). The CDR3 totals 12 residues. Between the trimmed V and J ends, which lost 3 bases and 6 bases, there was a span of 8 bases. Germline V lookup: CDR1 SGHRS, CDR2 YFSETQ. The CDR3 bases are TGCGCCAGCAGCTGGGACGGCGATACGCAGTATTTT. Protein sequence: CASSWDGDTQYF. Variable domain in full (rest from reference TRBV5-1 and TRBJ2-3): KAGVTQTPRYLIKTRGQQVTLSCSPISGHRSVSWYQQTPGQGLQFLFEYFSETQRNKGNFPGRFSGRQFSNSRSEMNVSTLELGDSALYLCASSWDGDTQYFGPGTRLTVL.

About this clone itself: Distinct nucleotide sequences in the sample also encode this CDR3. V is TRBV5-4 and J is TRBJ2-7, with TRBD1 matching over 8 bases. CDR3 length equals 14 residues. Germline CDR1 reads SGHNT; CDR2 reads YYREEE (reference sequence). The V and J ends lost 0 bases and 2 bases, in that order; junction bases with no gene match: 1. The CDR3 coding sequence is TGTGCCAGCAGCTTGGCACAGGGGGCCTACGAGCAGTACTTC. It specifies CASSLAQGAYEQYF.

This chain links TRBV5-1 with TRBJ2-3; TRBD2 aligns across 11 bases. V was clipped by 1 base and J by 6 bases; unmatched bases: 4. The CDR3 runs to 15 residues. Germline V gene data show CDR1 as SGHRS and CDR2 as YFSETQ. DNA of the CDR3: TGCGCCAGCAGCTTGACTAGCGGGAGTTTTGATACGCAGTATTTT. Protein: CASSLTSGSFDTQYF.

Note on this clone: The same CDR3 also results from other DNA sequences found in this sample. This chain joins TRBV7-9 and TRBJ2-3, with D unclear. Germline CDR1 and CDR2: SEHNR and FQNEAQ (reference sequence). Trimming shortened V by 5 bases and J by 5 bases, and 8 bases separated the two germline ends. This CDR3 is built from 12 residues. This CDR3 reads CASSPTGDTQYF. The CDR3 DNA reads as TGTGCCAGCAGCCCCACTGGAGATACGCAGTATTTT. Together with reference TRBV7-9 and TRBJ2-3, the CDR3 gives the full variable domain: DTGVSQNPRHKITKRGQNVTFRCDPISEHNRLYWYRQTLGQGPEFLTYFQNEAQLEKSRLLSDRFSAERPKGSFSTLEIQRTEQGDSAMYLCASSPTGDTQYFGPGTRLTVL.

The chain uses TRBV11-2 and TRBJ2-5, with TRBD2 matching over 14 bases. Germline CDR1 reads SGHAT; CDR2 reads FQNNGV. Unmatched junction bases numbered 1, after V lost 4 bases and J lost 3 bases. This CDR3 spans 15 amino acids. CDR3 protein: CASSSTSGREETQYF. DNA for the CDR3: TGTGCCAGCAGCTCGACTAGCGGGAGGGAAGAGACCCAGTACTTC.

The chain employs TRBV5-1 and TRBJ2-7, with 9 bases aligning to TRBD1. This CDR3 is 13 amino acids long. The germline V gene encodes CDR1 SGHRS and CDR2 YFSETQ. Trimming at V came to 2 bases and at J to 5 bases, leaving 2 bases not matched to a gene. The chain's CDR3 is CASSFGQGNEQYF. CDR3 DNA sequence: TGCGCCAGCAGCTTCGGACAGGGGAACGAGCAGTACTTC. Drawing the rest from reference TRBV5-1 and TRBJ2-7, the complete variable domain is KAGVTQTPRYLIKTRGQQVTLSCSPISGHRSVSWYQQTPGQGLQFLFEYFSETQRNKGNFPGRFSGRQFSNSRSEMNVSTLELGDSALYLCASSFGQGNEQYFGPGTRLTVT.

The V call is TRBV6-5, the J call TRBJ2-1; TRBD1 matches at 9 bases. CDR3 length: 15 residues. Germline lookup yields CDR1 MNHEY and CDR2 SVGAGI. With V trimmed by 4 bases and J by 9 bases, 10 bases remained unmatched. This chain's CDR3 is CASSFRTGASIEQFF. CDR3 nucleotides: TGTGCCAGCAGTTTCAGGACAGGGGCCTCGATTGAGCAGTTCTTC.

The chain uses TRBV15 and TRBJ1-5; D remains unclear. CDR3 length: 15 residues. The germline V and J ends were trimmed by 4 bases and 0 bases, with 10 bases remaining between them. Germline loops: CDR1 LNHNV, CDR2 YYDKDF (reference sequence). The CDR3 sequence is CATSTTPYSNQPQHF. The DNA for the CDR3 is TGTGCCACCAGCACGACACCTTATAGCAATCAGCCCCAGCATTTT. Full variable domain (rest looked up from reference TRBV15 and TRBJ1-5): DAMVIQNPRYQVTQFGKPVTLSCSQTLNHNVMYWYQQKSSQAPKLLFHYYDKDFNNEADTPDNFQSRRPNTSFCFLDIRSPGLGDTAMYLCATSTTPYSNQPQHFGDGTRLSIL.

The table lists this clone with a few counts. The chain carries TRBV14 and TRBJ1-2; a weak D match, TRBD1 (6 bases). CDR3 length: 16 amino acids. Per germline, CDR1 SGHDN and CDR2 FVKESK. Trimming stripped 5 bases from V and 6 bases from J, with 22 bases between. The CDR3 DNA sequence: TGTGCCAGCAGCTACAGGGACCCAAGGTCTGGGGATGGCTACACCTTC. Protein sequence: CASSYRDPRSGDGYTF.

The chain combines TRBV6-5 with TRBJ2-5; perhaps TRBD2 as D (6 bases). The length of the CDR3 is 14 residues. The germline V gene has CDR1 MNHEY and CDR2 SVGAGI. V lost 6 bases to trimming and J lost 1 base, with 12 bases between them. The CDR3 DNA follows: TGTGCCAGCAGATGGGGGGTACTCCAAGAGACCCAGTACTTC. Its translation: CASRWGVLQETQYF.

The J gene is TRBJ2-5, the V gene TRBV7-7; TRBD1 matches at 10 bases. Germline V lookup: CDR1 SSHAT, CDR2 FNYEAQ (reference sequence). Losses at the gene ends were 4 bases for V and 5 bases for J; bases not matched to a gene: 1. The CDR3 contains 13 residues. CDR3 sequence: CASSSGQGETQYF. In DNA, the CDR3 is TGTGCCAGCAGCTCGGGACAGGGGGAGACCCAGTACTTC. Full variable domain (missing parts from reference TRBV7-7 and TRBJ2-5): GAGVSQSPRYKVTKRGQDVTLRCDPISSHATLYWYQQALGQGPEFLTYFNYEAQPDKSGLPSDRFSAERPEGSISTLTIQRTEQRDSAMYRCASSSGQGETQYFGPGTRLLVL.

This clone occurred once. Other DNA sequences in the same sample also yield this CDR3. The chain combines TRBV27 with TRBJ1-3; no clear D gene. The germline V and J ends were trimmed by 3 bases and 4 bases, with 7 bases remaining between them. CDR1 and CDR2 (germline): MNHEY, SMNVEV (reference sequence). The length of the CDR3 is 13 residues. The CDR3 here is CASSLRPGNTIYF. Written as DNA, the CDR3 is TGTGCCAGCAGTTTGAGACCAGGAAACACCATATATTTT.

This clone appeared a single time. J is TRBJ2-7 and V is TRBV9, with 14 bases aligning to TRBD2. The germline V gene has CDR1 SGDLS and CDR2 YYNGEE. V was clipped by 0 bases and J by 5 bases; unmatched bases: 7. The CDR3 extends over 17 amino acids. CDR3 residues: CASSVGWTSGRRHEQYF. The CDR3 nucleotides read TGTGCCAGCAGCGTAGGATGGACTAGCGGGAGGCGTCACGAGCAGTACTTC.

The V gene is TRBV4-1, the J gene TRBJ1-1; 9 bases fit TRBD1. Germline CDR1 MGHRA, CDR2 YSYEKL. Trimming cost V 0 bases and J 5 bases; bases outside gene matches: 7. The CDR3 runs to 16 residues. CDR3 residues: CASSQDSGQGGTEAFF. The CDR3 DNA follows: TGCGCCAGCAGCCAAGATTCGGGACAGGGTGGAACTGAAGCTTTCTTT.

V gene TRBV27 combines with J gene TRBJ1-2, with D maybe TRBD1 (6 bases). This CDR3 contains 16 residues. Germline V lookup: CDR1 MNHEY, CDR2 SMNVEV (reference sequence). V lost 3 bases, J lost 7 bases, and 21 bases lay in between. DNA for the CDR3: TGTGCCAGCAGTTTTCTGGGGACAACTCGTTCCTCTGGCTACACCTTC. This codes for CASSFLGTTRSSGYTF.

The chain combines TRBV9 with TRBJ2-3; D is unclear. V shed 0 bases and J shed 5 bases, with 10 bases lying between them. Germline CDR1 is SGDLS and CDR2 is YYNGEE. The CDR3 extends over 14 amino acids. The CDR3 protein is CASSVEILRDTQYF. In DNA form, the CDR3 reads TGTGCCAGCAGCGTAGAAATTCTCAGAGATACGCAGTATTTT.

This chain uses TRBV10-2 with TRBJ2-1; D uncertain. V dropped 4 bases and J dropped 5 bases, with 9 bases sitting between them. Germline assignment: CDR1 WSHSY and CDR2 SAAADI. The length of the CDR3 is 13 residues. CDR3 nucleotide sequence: TGCGCCAGCAGTGGTAGGGCCGACAATGAGCAGTTCTTC. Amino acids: CASSGRADNEQFF.

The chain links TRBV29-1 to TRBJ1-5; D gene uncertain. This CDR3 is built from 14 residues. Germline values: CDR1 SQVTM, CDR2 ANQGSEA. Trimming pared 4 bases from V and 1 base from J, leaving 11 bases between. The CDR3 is CSVGGGRSNQPQHF. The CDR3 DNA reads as TGCAGCGTTGGGGGTGGGCGCAGCAATCAGCCCCAGCATTTT.

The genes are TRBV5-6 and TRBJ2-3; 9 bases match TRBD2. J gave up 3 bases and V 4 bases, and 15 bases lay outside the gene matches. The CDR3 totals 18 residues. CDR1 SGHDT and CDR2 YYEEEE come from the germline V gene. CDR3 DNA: TGTGCCAGCAGCCCCGGACGTAGCGGGAGAGGGGGAACAGATACGCAGTATTTT. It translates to CASSPGRSGRGGTDTQYF.

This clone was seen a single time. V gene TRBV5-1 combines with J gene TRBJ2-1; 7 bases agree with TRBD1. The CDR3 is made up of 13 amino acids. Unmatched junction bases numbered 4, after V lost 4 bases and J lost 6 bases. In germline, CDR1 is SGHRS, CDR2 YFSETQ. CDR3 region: CASSQGQLNEQFF. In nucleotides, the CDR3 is TGCGCCAGCAGCCAGGGACAGCTCAATGAGCAGTTCTTC.

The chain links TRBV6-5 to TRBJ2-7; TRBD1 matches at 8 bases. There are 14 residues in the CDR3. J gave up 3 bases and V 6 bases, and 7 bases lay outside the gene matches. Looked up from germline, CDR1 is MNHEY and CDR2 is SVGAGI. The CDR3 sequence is CASRPGTGFYEQYF. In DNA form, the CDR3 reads TGTGCCAGCAGGCCCGGGACAGGCTTCTACGAGCAGTACTTC.

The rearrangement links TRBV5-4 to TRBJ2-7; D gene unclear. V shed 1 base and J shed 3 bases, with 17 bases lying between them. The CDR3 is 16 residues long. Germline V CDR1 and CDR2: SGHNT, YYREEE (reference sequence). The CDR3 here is CASSLPPHRTGYEQYF. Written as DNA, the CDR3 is TGTGCCAGCAGCTTGCCCCCGCACCGGACGGGCTACGAGCAGTACTTC.